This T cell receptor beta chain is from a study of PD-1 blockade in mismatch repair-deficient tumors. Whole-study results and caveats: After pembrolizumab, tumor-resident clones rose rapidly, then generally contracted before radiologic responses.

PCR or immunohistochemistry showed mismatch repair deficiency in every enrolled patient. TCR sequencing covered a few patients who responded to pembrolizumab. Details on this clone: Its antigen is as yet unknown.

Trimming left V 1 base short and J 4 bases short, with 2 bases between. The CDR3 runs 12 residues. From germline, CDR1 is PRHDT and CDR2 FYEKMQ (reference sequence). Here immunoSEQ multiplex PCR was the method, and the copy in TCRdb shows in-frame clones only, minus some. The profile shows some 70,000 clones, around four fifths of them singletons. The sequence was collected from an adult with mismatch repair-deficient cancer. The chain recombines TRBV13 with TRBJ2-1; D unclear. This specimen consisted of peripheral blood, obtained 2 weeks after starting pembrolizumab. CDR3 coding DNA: TGTGCCAGCAGCTTAGAGTACAATGAGCAGTTCTTC. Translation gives CASSLEYNEQFF.